The 22 T cell receptor beta chains presented below share a single source sample, sequenced in a study of blood T cell repertoires in COVID-19. Here immunoSEQ multiplex PCR was the method, and the copy in TCRdb shows in-frame clones only, minus some. The data hold hundreds of thousands of clones, with roughly nine tenths observed a single time. Sequencing was performed on PBMCs or T cells enriched from blood (not recorded which). The receptors stem from a woman aged 18-30 years who had recovered from COVID-19.

Only a few counts were recorded for this clone. The chain links TRBV11-3 to TRBJ2-5; 7 bases match TRBD1. Germline-derived CDR1 and CDR2 are SGHNT and YENEEA. V gave up 5 bases and J gave up 3 bases; unmatched junction bases: 3. CDR3 length: 13 amino acids. CDR3 coding DNA: TGTGCCAGCAGCCCCGGGACAGAAGAGACCCAGTACTTC. This codes for CASSPGTEETQYF.

The rearrangement uses TRBV5-1 and TRBJ2-1; D remains ambiguous. Germline V gene data show CDR1 as SGHRS and CDR2 as YFSETQ. The CDR3 extends over 20 amino acids. Trimming pared 3 bases from V and 0 bases from J, leaving 25 bases between. CDR3 residues: CASSSDRVDGFDLSYNEQFF. DNA of the CDR3: TGCGCCAGCAGCTCTGACCGGGTTGACGGGTTCGACCTCTCCTACAATGAGCAGTTCTTC.

The V call is TRBV11-2, the J call TRBJ1-1, with TRBD1 identical over 8 bases. The V and J ends lost 1 base and 2 bases, in that order; junction bases with no gene match: 6. The germline V gene has CDR1 SGHAT and CDR2 FQNNGV. The CDR3 extends over 16 amino acids. The CDR3 nucleotides read TGTGCCAGCAGCTTAGGACAGGGGTCGTTTAACACTGAAGCTTTCTTT. As protein: CASSLGQGSFNTEAFF.

The count of this clone is one. The chain carries TRBV27 and TRBJ1-2, with 7 bases identical to TRBD1. The CDR3 has 14 residues. Germline V CDR1 and CDR2: MNHEY, SMNVEV (reference sequence). V dropped 6 bases and J dropped 7; count of bases not matched to a gene: 11. CDR3 nucleotides: TGTGCCAGCAGGAGAGGTGAGGGGGCGCTTGGCTACACCTTC. The encoded protein is CASRRGEGALGYTF.

A single count supports this clone. The chain is built from TRBV5-1 and TRBJ2-7; D is perhaps TRBD1 (6 bases). The CDR3 contains 14 residues. From germline, CDR1 is SGHRS and CDR2 YFSETQ. V was cut by 1 base and J by 5 bases, with 13 bases left in between. The CDR3 bases are TGCGCCAGCAGCTTGCCCCAGGGGCAGGACGAGCAGTACTTC. It specifies CASSLPQGQDEQYF.

The chain recombines TRBV7-3 with TRBJ2-2; the D gene is possibly TRBD1 (7 bases). Trimming removed 4 bases from V and 8 bases from J, with 23 bases in between. The CDR3 length is 17 residues. Per the germline V gene, CDR1 is SGHTA and CDR2 is FQGTGA. CDR3: CASSSTGDSIYSGELFF. The CDR3 nucleotides are TGTGCCAGCAGCTCCACGGGGGACAGCATCTATTCAGGGGAGCTGTTTTTT.

The chain employs TRBV29-1 and TRBJ2-2; tentatively, D is TRBD1 (5 bases). Trimming took 4 bases from V and 1 from J, leaving 7 bases between them. This CDR3 region has 13 residues. In germline, CDR1 is SQVTM, CDR2 ANQGSEA. The CDR3 nucleotides read TGCAGCGTTGGACAGAGGAACACCGGGGAGCTGTTTTTT. Translating it yields CSVGQRNTGELFF.

This chain links TRBV5-1 with TRBJ2-1; tentative D call: TRBD1 (7 bases). The CDR3 is 14 amino acids. Per the germline V gene, CDR1 is SGHRS and CDR2 is YFSETQ. V shed 5 bases and J shed 3 bases, with 12 bases lying between them. The CDR3 sequence: CASRRQGGYNEQFF. The CDR3 nucleotides read TGCGCCAGCAGAAGACAGGGAGGCTACAATGAGCAGTTCTTC. The variable domain in full, completed from reference TRBV5-1 and TRBJ2-1, reads KAGVTQTPRYLIKTRGQQVTLSCSPISGHRSVSWYQQTPGQGLQFLFEYFSETQRNKGNFPGRFSGRQFSNSRSEMNVSTLELGDSALYLCASRRQGGYNEQFFGPGTRLTVL.

The chain carries TRBV18 and TRBJ2-7, with D perhaps matching TRBD2 (5 bases). Deletions cut 3 bases from V and 3 bases from J, with 15 bases between. The V gene's germline CDR1 is KGHSH and CDR2 LQKENI. The CDR3 spans 15 residues. CDR3 sequence (DNA): TGTGCCAGCTCACCGCCTCAGCGAGGGAGCTACGAGCAGTACTTC. Translating it yields CASSPPQRGSYEQYF.

The rearrangement links TRBV27 to TRBJ2-1; 12 bases map to TRBD2. After removal of 5 bases from V and 4 bases from J, the junction contained 6 bases not matched to a gene. The CDR3 is made up of 16 amino acids. Looked up from germline, CDR1 is MNHEY and CDR2 is SMNVEV (reference sequence). CDR3: CASSQRLAGAYNEQFF. CDR3 nucleotide sequence: TGTGCCAGCAGTCAGCGACTAGCGGGGGCGTACAATGAGCAGTTCTTC.

V gene TRBV29-1 combines with J gene TRBJ2-1; TRBD1 is a possible D gene (6 bases). The V gene lost 3 bases and the J gene lost 4 bases, with 7 bases spanning the gap. This CDR3 contains 12 residues. In germline, CDR1 is SQVTM, CDR2 ANQGSEA. The DNA of the CDR3 is TGCAGCGTTGACCAGGGGTACAATGAGCAGTTCTTC. Residues: CSVDQGYNEQFF.

The chain combines TRBV2 with TRBJ1-6, with 8 bases lining up with TRBD1. The J segment lost 14 bases and the V segment lost 6 bases, leaving 15 bases of the junction unmatched. Germline CDR1 reads SNHLY; CDR2 reads FYNNEI. The CDR3 consists of 15 residues. The CDR3 here is CASSEPTGDPRALHF. The CDR3, as DNA: TGTGCCAGCAGCGAACCGACAGGGGACCCGAGGGCCCTCCACTTT.

This chain links TRBV28 with TRBJ2-4; a possible D gene is TRBD1 (6 bases). Trimming took off 7 bases at V and 0 bases at J, with 16 bases between the two ends. In germline, CDR1 is MDHEN, CDR2 SYDVKM. The CDR3 runs to 16 residues. In DNA, the CDR3 is TGTGCCAGCACCTCTATTGGGACACCAGCCAAAAACATTCAGTACTTC. Residues: CASTSIGTPAKNIQYF.

The chain is built from TRBV5-1 and TRBJ1-1, with 11 bases identical to TRBD1. This CDR3 is built from 16 residues. Germline values: CDR1 SGHRS, CDR2 YFSETQ. V was clipped by 3 bases and J by 1 base; unmatched bases: 5. CDR3 in DNA: TGCGCCAGCAGCTCCCGGACAGGGGGCTGGAACACTGAAGCTTTCTTT. Protein product: CASSSRTGGWNTEAFF.

This chain uses TRBV21-1 with TRBJ1-5; the table names TRBD1, a call not compared with the DNA. TRBV21-1 counts as a pseudogene. The CDR3 consists of 18 residues. The CDR3 nucleotides read TGTGCCAGCAGCAAAATCCGTAGACAGGGGGCGCAAGATCAGCCCCAGCATTTT. Translating it yields CASSKIRRQGAQDQPQHF.

The V call is TRBV6-5, the J call TRBJ1-2; 9 bases fit TRBD1. The CDR3 extends over 13 amino acids. From germline, CDR1 is MNHEY and CDR2 SVGAGI. Unmatched junction bases numbered 2, after V lost 2 bases and J lost 7 bases. The CDR3 DNA reads as TGTGCCAGCAGTTACACAGGGGGCTTTGGCTACACCTTC. It specifies CASSYTGGFGYTF.

This clone has a handful of counts. This rearrangement joins TRBV3-1 (or the pseudogene TRBV3-2) to TRBJ2-7, with D unresolved. Per germline, CDR1 LGHDT and CDR2 YNNKEL (reference sequence). Trimming took 4 bases from V and 3 from J, leaving 13 bases between them. This CDR3 spans 14 amino acids. This chain's CDR3 is CASSLESGSYEQYF. In DNA form, the CDR3 reads TGTGCCAGCAGCCTAGAAAGTGGCAGCTACGAGCAGTACTTC.

This chain joins TRBV3-1 (or the pseudogene TRBV3-2) and TRBJ2-7; D may be TRBD1 (6 bases). With 3 bases removed from V and 3 bases from J, the gap between germline ends came to 12 bases. Germline values: CDR1 LGHDT, CDR2 YNNKEL (reference sequence). This CDR3 spans 14 amino acids. In nucleotides, the CDR3 is TGTGCCAGCAGCCAGGCCACAGGGCTCTACGAGCAGTACTTC. It codes for CASSQATGLYEQYF.

The chain employs TRBV21-1 and TRBJ2-3; the table's D gene call, TRBD1, was not cross checked with the DNA. TRBV21-1 is noted as a pseudogene. The CDR3 covers 16 residues. DNA for the CDR3: TGTGCCAGCAGCAAAAATAACAGATTCAGCACAGATACGCAGTATTTT. Encoded protein: CASSKNNRFSTDTQYF.

V and J are TRBV5-4 and TRBJ1-6, with TRBD1 matching over 9 bases. Trimming removed 4 bases from V and 7 bases from J; junction bases left unmatched: 3. The CDR3 loop spans 14 amino acids. Per germline, CDR1 SGHNT and CDR2 YYREEE (reference sequence). CDR3 residues: CASSLDRGNSPLHF. CDR3 sequence (DNA): TGTGCCAGCAGCCTGGACAGGGGCAATTCACCCCTCCACTTT.

The chain links TRBV2 to TRBJ2-3; the D gene is possibly TRBD2 (5 bases). The CDR3 extends over 13 amino acids. Between the trimmed V and J ends, which lost 10 bases and 0 bases, there was a span of 11 bases. Germline CDR1 is SNHLY and CDR2 is FYNNEI. CDR3 residues: CATGRESTDTQYF. For the CDR3, the DNA is TGTGCCACTGGGAGAGAAAGCACAGATACGCAGTATTTT.

V and J are TRBV12-3 or TRBV12-4 and TRBJ1-2; the D is unclear. The CDR3 has 12 residues. V dropped 7 bases and J dropped 5 bases, with 11 bases sitting between them. The DNA for the CDR3 is TGTGCCAGCACCCTAGATTCATATGGCTACACCTTC. Residues: CASTLDSYGYTF.